This passage covers 19 T cell receptor beta chains from one sample sequenced in a study of tumor-infiltrating lymphocytes in primary liver carcinoma. TCR beta cDNA came from about 500 ng total RNA, primed with a constant-region primer. Library construction for TCR beta comprised three nested multiplex PCR rounds performed with slightly modified ARM-PCR. Use of TRBV1-TRBV30 forward primers with a C-beta reverse primer characterized the first two PCR rounds, which lasted around 9 cycles each. TCRdb fed the multiplex PCR reads into MiXCR, producing one record per CDR3 protein. The sample contains about 84,000 distinct CDR3 sequences, 55% to 85% of which appear only once. Unsorted bulk tissue of about 18-32 mg yielded co-extracted RNA and DNA. Source material: liver tumor tissue from sampling region 1. Regarding subset: tumor region T1, superior pole. The receptors were gathered from a man between 35 and 55 years old with primary liver carcinoma and hepatitis B virus infection.

As concerns this clonotype: An end of the junction differs from the germline gene, which may be a read error. The CDR3 reads CASSQGMGDYEQYF. The CDR3 DNA reads TGTGCAAGCAGCCAAGGGATGGGCGACTACGAGCAGTACTTC. V and J are TRBV4-2 and TRBJ2-7; D call uncertain. Germline lookup yields CDR1 LGHNA and CDR2 YNFKEQ. The CDR3 length is 14 residues.

For this clonotype: The CDR3 does not close with the conserved phenylalanine or tryptophan, likely indicating a read error. This chain links TRBV11-1 with TRBJ2-1, with 14 bases that match TRBD2. The CDR3 is 17 amino acids. Germline V gene data show CDR1 as SGHAT and CDR2 as FQDESV (reference sequence). CDR3 nucleotides: TGTTTGAGCAGCCTGGGACTAGCGGGAGAAGTTGACAATGAGCAGTTCTTA. This encodes CLSSLGLAGEVDNEQFL.

About this clonotype: The CDR3 ends on some other residue instead of the conserved phenylalanine or tryptophan, so this is likely a read error. The chain combines TRBV11-2 with TRBJ2-7, with 8 bases lining up with TRBD2. Germline assignment: CDR1 SGHAT and CDR2 FQNNGV. The CDR3 loop spans 17 amino acids. The CDR3 reads CTSSQGLAGSPFYEQYL. The CDR3 DNA follows: TGTACCAGCAGCCAGGGTCTAGCGGGTTCCCCTTTCTACGAGCAGTACCTC.

This clonotype appeared a few times. The chain recombines TRBV7-2 with TRBJ2-3; D is possibly TRBD2 (6 bases). With 3 bases removed from V and 2 bases from J, the gap between germline ends came to 6 bases. The germline gives CDR1 SGHTA, CDR2 FQGNSA. The CDR3 consists of 13 residues. The CDR3 is CASSLRDTDTQYF. The DNA for the CDR3 is TGTGCCAGCAGCTTGCGGGACACAGATACGCAGTATTTT.

Notes on this clonotype: A read error is possible here, since a much larger clone lies one base away. The genes are TRBV7-9 and TRBJ2-7, with D possibly TRBD2 on 5 matching bases. Trimming cost V 5 bases and J 4 bases, with 12 bases left between them. The CDR3 has 13 residues. Germline V gene data show CDR1 as SEHNR and CDR2 as FQNEAQ (reference sequence). CDR3 nucleotide sequence: TGTGCCAGCAGCCCCCTCGGGGAATACGAGCAGTACTTC. Protein sequence: CASSPLGEYEQYF.

Concerning this clonotype: The germline gene is not matched at one end of the junction; a read error may be the cause. V is TRBV12-3 or TRBV12-4 and J is TRBJ1-1; a possible D gene is TRBD1 (6 bases). This CDR3 is built from 13 residues. This CDR3 is CATSRGGTTEAFF. The DNA for the CDR3 is TGTGCCACCAGTCGGGGAGGGACAACTGAAGCTTTCTTT.

This chain links TRBV10-2 with TRBJ2-1; the match to TRBD2 covers 12 bases. CDR1 and CDR2 from the germline V gene are WSHSY and SAAADI. The CDR3 runs to 15 residues. CDR3 in amino acids: CTNSPRLAGDYEQFF. CDR3 sequence (DNA): TGCACCAACAGTCCTAGACTAGCGGGGGACTATGAGCAGTTCTTC.

On this clonotype itself: One end of the junction is discordant with germline, which a read error may explain. The V and J genes are TRBV6-5 and TRBJ1-1, with D maybe TRBD1 (5 bases). Germline V gives CDR1 MNHEY, CDR2 SVGAGI. This CDR3 is 16 amino acids long. CDR3 residues: CASSTGLGGMNTEAFF. CDR3 sequence (DNA): TGTGCCAGCAGTACAGGTTTAGGTGGAATGAACACCGAAGCTTTCTTT.

Remarks on this clonotype: A junction boundary mismatches the germline segment, possibly from a read error. V and J are TRBV6-2 or TRBV6-3 and TRBJ2-7, with D tentatively TRBD1 (5 bases). This CDR3 contains 12 residues. The germline CDR1 and CDR2 sequences are MNHEY and SVGEGT. CDR3 DNA: TGCGCCAGCAGTGTCAGGGTCTACGAGCAGTACTTC. Its translation: CASSVRVYEQYF.

Notes on this clonotype: Germline and junction disagree at one end, which may indicate a read error. The chain has TRBV12-3 or TRBV12-4 and TRBJ2-1, with D possibly TRBD1 on 5 matching bases. The CDR3 has 14 residues. The CDR3 loop reads CASTTGKRCNERFF. The CDR3 DNA reads as TGTGCCAGTACTACAGGTAAGAGGTGCAATGAGCGGTTCTTC.

Remarks on this clonotype: In this CDR3 the conserved last residue, phenylalanine or tryptophan, is missing, so a read error is likely. The V call is TRBV4-1, the J call TRBJ1-2, with 7 positions matching TRBD1. This CDR3 contains 14 residues. Germline CDR1 is MGHRA and CDR2 is YSYEKL. The V and J ends lost 6 bases and 8 bases, in that order; junction bases with no gene match: 12. CDR3 loop: CASSSPGQLRGYTL. The CDR3 DNA reads as TGCGCCAGCAGTTCGCCGGGACAGTTGAGGGGCTACACCCTC.

The chain recombines TRBV6-1 with TRBJ2-3, with 7 bases identical to TRBD1. The CDR3 runs to 14 residues. Trimming at V came to 7 bases and at J to 8 bases, leaving 12 bases not matched to a gene. CDR1 and CDR2 from the germline V gene are MNHNS and SASEGT. In DNA form, the CDR3 reads TGTGCCAGCAATGCGACAGGGTCCGCAGGTACGCAGTATTTT. Amino acids: CASNATGSAGTQYF.

About this clonotype: The junction and the germline gene differ at one end; a read error may be behind it. This chain joins TRBV6-1 and TRBJ2-3; D may correspond to TRBD1 or TRBD2 (5 bases each). This CDR3 has 15 amino acids. Germline V gene data show CDR1 as MNHNS and CDR2 as SASEGT. This CDR3 is CVSSEDGGSTDTQYF. The CDR3 coding sequence is TGTGTCAGCAGTGAAGATGGGGGAAGCACAGATACGCAGTATTTT.

On this clonotype: One end of the junction is discordant with germline, which a read error may explain. DNA of the CDR3: TGTGCCAGCAGTGAACTAGTGGGCTCCTACAGTGAGCAGTTCTTC. Protein: CASSELVGSYSEQFF. The V call is TRBV6-1, the J call TRBJ2-1; D gene uncertain. This CDR3 has 15 amino acids. Per germline, CDR1 MNHNS and CDR2 SASEGT.

Of note for this clonotype: Given a much more abundant clone one base away, this may be a read error. This sequence joins TRBV6-6 and TRBJ1-2, with 8 nucleotides matching TRBD1. This CDR3 comprises 14 residues. CDR1 MNHNY and CDR2 SVGAGI come from the germline V gene (reference sequence). CDR3 protein: CASSYELQGDGYIF. CDR3 sequence (DNA): TGTGCCAGCAGTTACGAATTACAGGGGGATGGCTACATCTTC.

About this clonotype itself: This is likely a read error, given that the CDR3 carries no conserved phenylalanine or tryptophan at its end. The V gene is TRBV11-2, the J gene TRBJ2-6; the D gene is possibly TRBD2 (6 bases). Germline V CDR1 and CDR2: SGHAT, FQNNGV. The CDR3 spans 16 residues. For the CDR3, the DNA is TGTGCCATCAGCTTATCGCGGGGAAGAGGGGTCAACGTCCTGACTTTA. This encodes CAISLSRGRGVNVLTL.

Comments on this clonotype: One end of the junction is discordant with germline, which a read error may explain. The V gene is TRBV5-4, the J gene TRBJ2-5; TRBD1 aligns across 9 bases. This CDR3 has 14 residues. Germline V CDR1 and CDR2: SGHNT, YYREEE (reference sequence). The CDR3 reads CASSLDRGLEIQYF. The DNA of the CDR3 is TGTGCCAGCAGCTTGGACAGGGGGCTGGAGATCCAGTACTTC.

In this sample, this clonotype turned up once. Sequence at one end of the junction differs from germline and may be a read error. V gene TRBV6-5 combines with J gene TRBJ2-1, with D tentatively TRBD1 or TRBD2 (5 bases each). The CDR3 contains 13 residues. In germline, CDR1 is MNHEY, CDR2 SVGAGI. The CDR3 here is CASRVMGEGEQFF. CDR3 in DNA: TGTGCCAGCAGAGTGATGGGGGAAGGGGAGCAATTCTTC.

As for this clonotype: The junction differs from germline at one of its ends, possibly a read error. The chain carries TRBV7-8 and TRBJ2-2, with 13 bases lining up with TRBD2. CDR1 and CDR2 from the germline V gene are SGHVS and FQNEAQ. This CDR3 has 17 amino acids. The CDR3 sequence: CTSSFAGTSGNTGELFF. As DNA, the CDR3 is TGTACCAGCAGCTTTGCCGGGACTAGCGGGAACACCGGGGAACTGTTTTTT.